This T cell receptor beta chain originates from a study of identical twins. General study points: Zero-insertion analyses were open to partial confounding by invariant MAIT and iNKT cells. Insertions were fewer in abundant cord blood beta clonotypes, whereas memory repertoires showed none of this pattern.

TCRdb fed the 5' RACE reads into MiXCR, producing one record per CDR3 protein. The sample holds 450,000 or so distinct CDR3 sequences, less than 25% seen once. This clonotype was seen a handful of times. Antigen: not known. The CDR3 runs to 13 residues. Germline V gene sequence: CDR1 SGHRS, CDR2 YFSETQ. V shed 6 bases and J shed 6 bases, with 12 bases lying between them. Only healthy Caucasians were included as donors. These same records also appear under a second study, on T cells expressing NK-cell markers. That work contributes: Top CD8+ clonotypes included the dominant CD3+CD56+NKG2C+ clonotypes in roughly six donors.

The sample was CD4+ T cells sorted from blood. This chain uses TRBV5-1 with TRBJ2-2; D remains unclear. This sequence originates from a woman between 18 and 29 years old in good health. For the CDR3, the DNA is TGCGCCAGCAAGAGTCGGGTGCCCGGGGAGCTGTTTTTT. This encodes CASKSRVPGELFF.